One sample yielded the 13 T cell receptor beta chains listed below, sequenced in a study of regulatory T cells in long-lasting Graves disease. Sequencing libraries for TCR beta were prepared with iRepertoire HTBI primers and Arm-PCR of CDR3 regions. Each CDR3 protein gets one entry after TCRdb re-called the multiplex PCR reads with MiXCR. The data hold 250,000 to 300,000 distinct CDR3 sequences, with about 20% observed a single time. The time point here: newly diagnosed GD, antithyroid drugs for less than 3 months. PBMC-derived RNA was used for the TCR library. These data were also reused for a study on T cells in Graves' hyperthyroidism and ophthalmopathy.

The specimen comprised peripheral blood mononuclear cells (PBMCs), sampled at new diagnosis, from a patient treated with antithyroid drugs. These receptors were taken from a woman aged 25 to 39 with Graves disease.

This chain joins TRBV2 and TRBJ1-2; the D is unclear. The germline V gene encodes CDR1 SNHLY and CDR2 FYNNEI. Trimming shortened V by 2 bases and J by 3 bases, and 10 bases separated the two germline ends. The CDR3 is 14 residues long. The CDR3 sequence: CASSEKGLDYGYTF. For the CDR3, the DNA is TGTGCCAGCAGTGAAAAGGGTTTGGACTATGGCTACACCTTC.

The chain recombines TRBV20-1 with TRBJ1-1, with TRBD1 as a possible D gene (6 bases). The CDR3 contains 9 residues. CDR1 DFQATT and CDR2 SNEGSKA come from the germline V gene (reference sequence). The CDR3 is CRGGGQAFF. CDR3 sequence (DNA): TGCAGAGGGGGGGGCCAAGCTTTCTTT.

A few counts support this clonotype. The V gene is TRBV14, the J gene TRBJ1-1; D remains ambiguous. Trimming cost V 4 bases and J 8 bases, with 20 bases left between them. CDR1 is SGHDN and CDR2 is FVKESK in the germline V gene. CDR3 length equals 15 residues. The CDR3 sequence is CASSRDIFASAEAFF. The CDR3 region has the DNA TGTGCCAGCAGCCGAGATATTTTTGCTTCGGCCGAAGCTTTCTTT.

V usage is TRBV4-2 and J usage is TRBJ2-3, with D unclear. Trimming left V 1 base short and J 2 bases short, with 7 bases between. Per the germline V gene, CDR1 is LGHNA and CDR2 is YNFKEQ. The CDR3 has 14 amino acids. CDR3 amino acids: CASSQGVHTDTQYF. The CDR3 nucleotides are TGTGCCAGCAGCCAAGGGGTGCACACAGATACGCAGTATTTT.

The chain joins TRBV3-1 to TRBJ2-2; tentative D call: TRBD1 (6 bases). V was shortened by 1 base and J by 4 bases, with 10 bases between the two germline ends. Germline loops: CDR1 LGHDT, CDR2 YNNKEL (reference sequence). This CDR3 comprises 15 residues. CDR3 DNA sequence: TGTGCCAGCAGCCAAGGGACAGTGAGCACCGGGGAGCTGTTTTTT. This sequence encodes CASSQGTVSTGELFF.

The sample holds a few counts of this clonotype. CDR3 loop: CASSLARHEQFF. The CDR3 DNA follows: TGCGCCAGCAGCCTAGCTAGACATGAGCAGTTCTTC. This chain uses TRBV5-1 with TRBJ2-1, with TRBD2 as a possible D gene (5 bases). The CDR3 length is 12 residues. Germline V gene lookup returns CDR1 SGHRS and CDR2 YFSETQ. Deletions cut 4 bases from V and 8 bases from J, with 10 bases between.

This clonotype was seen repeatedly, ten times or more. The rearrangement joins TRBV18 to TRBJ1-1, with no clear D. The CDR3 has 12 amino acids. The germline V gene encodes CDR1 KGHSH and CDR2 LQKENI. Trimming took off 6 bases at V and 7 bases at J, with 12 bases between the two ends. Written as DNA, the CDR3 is TGTGCCAGCTCGGGGTACGCAAATGAAGCTTTCTTT. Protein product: CASSGYANEAFF.

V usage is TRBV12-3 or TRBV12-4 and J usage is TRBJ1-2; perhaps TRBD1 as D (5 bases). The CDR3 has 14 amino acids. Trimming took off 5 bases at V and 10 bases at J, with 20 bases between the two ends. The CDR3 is CASSLSSTAVDYTF. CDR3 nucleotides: TGTGCCAGCAGTCTATCATCGACAGCCGTGGACTACACCTTC.

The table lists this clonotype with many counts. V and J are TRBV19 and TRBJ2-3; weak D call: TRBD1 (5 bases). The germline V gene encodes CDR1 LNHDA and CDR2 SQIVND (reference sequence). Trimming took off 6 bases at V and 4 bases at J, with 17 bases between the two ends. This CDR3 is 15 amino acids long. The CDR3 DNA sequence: TGTGCCAGTAGAGGGGCCACAAGGGGCCCAGATACGCAGTATTTT. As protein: CASRGATRGPDTQYF. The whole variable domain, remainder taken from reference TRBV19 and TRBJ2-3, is DGGITQSPKYLFRKEGQNVTLSCEQNLNHDAMYWYRQDPGQGLRLIYYSQIVNDFQKGDIAEGYSVSREKKESFPLTVTSAQKNPTAFYLCASRGATRGPDTQYFGPGTRLTVL.

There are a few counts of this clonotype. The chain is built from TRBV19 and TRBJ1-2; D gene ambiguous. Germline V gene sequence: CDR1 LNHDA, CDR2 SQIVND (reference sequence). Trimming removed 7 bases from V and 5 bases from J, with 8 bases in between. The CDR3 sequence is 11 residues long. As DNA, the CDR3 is TGTGCCAGTATGCACCTATATGGCTACACCTTC. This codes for CASMHLYGYTF.

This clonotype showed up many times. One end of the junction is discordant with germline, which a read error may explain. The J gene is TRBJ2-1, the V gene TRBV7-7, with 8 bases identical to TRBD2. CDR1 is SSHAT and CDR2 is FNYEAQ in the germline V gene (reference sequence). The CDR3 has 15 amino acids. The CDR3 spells CASSDSGDSYNEQFF. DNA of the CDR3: TGTGCTAGCAGCGATAGCGGGGACTCCTACAATGAGCAGTTCTTC.

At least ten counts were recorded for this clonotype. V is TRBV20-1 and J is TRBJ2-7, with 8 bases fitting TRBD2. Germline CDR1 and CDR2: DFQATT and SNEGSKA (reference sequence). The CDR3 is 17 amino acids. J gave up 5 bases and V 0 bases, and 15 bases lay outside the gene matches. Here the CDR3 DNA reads TGCAGTGCTAGAGATCGGGGGGGGAGCAGGGCAGGCCACGAGCAGTACTTC. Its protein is CSARDRGGSRAGHEQYF.

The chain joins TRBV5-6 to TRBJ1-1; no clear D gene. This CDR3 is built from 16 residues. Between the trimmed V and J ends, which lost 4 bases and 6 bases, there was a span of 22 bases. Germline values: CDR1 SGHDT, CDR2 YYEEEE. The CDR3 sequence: CASSPELVRTGSEAFF. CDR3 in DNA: TGTGCCAGCAGCCCAGAACTAGTCCGGACCGGCTCTGAAGCTTTCTTT.